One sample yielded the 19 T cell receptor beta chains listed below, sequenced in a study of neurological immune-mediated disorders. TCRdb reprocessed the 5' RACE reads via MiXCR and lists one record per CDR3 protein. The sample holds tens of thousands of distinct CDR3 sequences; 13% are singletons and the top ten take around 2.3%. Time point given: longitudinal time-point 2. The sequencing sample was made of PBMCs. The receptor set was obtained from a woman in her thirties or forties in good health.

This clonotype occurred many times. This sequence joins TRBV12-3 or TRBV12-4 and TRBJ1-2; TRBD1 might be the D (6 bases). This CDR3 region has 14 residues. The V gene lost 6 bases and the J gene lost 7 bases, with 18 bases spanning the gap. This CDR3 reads CASSSIQGTGGYTF. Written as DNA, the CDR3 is TGTGCCAGCAGCTCAATACAGGGTACCGGTGGCTACACCTTC.

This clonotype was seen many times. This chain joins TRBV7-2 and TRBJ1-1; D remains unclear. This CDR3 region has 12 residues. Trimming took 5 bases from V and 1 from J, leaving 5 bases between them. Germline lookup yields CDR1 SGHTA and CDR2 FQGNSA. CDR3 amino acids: CASSRTNTEAFF. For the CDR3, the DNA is TGTGCCAGCAGCCGTACGAACACTGAAGCTTTCTTT.

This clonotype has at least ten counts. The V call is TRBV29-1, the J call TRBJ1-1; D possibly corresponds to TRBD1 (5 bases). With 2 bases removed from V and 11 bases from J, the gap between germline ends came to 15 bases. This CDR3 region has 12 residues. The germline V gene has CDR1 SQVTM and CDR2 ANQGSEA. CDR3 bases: TGCAGCGTTGAACCAGTCAGGGTTGGTGCTTTCTTT. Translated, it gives CSVEPVRVGAFF.

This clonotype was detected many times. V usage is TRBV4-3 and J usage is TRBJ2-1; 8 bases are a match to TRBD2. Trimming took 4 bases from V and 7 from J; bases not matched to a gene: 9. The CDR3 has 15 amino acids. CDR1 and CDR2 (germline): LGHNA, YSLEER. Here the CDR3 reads CASSPLPGGPNEQFF. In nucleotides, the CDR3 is TGCGCCAGCAGCCCTCTCCCGGGGGGGCCGAATGAGCAGTTCTTC.

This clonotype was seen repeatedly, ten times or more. CDR3 coding DNA: TGCGCCAGCAGCGCGGGAGGCGCCTACGAGCAGTACTTC. This encodes CASSAGGAYEQYF. The J gene is TRBJ2-7, the V gene TRBV4-3; 8 nucleotides line up with TRBD2. The CDR3 extends over 13 amino acids. Germline CDR1 LGHNA, CDR2 YSLEER. V lost 5 bases and J lost 2; bases outside the gene matches: 2.

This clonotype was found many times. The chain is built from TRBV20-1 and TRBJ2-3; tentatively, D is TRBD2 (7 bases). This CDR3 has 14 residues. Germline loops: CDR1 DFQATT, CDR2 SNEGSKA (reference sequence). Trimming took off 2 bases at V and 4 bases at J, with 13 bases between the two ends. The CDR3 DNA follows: TGCAGTGCTAGAAAGGGGGGGGCCCCAGATACGCAGTATTTT. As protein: CSARKGGAPDTQYF.

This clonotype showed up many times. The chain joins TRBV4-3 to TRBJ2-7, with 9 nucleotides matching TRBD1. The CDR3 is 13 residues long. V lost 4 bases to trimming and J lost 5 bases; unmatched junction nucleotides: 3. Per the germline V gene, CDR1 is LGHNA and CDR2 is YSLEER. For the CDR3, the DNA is TGCGCCAGCAGCCCACGGACAGGGGACGAGCAGTACTTC. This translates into CASSPRTGDEQYF.

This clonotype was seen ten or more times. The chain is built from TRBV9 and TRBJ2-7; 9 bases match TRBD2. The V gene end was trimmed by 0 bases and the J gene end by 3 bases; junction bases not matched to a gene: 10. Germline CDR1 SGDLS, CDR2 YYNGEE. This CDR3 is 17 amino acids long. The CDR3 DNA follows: TGTGCCAGCAGCGTAGGTTTCTGGAGCGGGGGGCACTACGAGCAGTACTTC. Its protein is CASSVGFWSGGHYEQYF.

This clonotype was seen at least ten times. The CDR3 bases are TGCAGTGCTCTTTCGACTAGCGGGAGAACAGATACGCAGTATTTT. This gives the protein CSALSTSGRTDTQYF. The chain couples TRBV20-1 to TRBJ2-3; TRBD2 agrees at 12 bases. Germline lookup yields CDR1 DFQATT and CDR2 SNEGSKA (reference sequence). The junction had 6 bases not matched to a gene; V was cut back by 5 bases and J by 3 bases. This CDR3 region has 15 residues.

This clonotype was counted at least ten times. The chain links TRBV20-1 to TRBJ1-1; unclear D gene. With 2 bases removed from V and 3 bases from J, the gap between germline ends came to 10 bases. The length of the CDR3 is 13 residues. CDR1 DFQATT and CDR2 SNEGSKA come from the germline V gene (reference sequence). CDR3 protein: CSARIGVYTEAFF. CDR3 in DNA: TGCAGTGCTAGAATTGGAGTTTACACTGAAGCTTTCTTT.

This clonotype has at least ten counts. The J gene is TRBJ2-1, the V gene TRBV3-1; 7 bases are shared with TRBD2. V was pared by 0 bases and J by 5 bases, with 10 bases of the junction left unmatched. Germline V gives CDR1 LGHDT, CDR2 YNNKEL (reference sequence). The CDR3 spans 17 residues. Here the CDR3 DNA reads TGTGCCAGCAGCCAAGATTTGGTGGCGGGAGAGGACAATGAGCAGTTCTTC. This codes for CASSQDLVAGEDNEQFF.

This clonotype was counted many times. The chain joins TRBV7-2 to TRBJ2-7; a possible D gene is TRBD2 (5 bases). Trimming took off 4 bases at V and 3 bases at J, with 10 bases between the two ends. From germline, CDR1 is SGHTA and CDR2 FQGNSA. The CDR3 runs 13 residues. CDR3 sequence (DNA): TGTGCCAGCAGCTCGAGGGTGTTCTACGAGCAGTACTTC. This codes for CASSSRVFYEQYF.

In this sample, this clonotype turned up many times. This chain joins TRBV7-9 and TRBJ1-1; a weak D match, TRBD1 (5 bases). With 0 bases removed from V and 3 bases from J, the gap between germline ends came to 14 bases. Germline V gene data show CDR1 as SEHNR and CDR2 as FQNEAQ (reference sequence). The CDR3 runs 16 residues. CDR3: CASSLAGRSVDTEAFF. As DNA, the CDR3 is TGTGCCAGCAGCTTAGCGGGACGGAGCGTAGACACTGAAGCTTTCTTT.

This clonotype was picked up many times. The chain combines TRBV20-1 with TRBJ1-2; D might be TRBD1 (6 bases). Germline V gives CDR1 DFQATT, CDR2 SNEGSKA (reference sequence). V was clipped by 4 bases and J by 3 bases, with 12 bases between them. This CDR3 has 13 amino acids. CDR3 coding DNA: TGCAGTGCTATAGGGGACACCGACTATGGCTACACCTTC. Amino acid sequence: CSAIGDTDYGYTF.

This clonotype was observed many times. CDR3 sequence (DNA): TGTGCCAGCAGCGCCTTCGGCCGGGACTATATCCAAGAGACCCAGTACTTC. It yields the protein CASSAFGRDYIQETQYF. The rearrangement links TRBV9 to TRBJ2-5; TRBD2 matches 7 bases. V was pared by 3 bases and J by 1 base, with 12 bases of the junction left unmatched. The CDR3 sequence is 17 residues long. Germline CDR1 and CDR2: SGDLS and YYNGEE.

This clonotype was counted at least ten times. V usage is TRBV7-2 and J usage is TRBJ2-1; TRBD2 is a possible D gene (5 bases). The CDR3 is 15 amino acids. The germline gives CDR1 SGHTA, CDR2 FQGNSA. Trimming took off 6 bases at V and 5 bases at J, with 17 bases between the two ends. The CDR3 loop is CASRPRGQQNNEQFF. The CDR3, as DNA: TGTGCCAGCAGGCCCCGGGGTCAGCAAAACAATGAGCAGTTCTTC.

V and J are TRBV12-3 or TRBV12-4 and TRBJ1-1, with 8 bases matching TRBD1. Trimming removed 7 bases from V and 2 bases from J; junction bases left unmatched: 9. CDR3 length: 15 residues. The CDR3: CASTRPGQGNTEAFF. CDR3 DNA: TGTGCCAGCACCAGACCAGGACAGGGTAACACTGAAGCTTTCTTT.

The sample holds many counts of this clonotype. The CDR3 DNA follows: TGTGCCATCAGTGAGGGAAAGACAGGGCTACCCGGGGAGCTGTTTTTT. It encodes CAISEGKTGLPGELFF. The chain combines TRBV10-3 with TRBJ2-2; 7 nucleotides line up with TRBD1. V shed 2 bases and J 6 bases; nucleotides not matched to a gene: 9. CDR3 length equals 16 residues. CDR1 is ENHRY and CDR2 is SYGVKD in the germline V gene.

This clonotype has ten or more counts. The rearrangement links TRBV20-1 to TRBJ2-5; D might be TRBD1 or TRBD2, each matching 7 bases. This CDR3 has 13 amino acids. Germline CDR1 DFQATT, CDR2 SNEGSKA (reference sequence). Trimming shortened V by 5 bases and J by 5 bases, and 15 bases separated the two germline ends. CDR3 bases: TGCAGTGCTCCAGGGGGGGGAAAGGAGACCCAGTACTTC. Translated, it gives CSAPGGGKETQYF.